One sample yielded the 10 T cell receptor beta chains listed below, sequenced in a study of cytomegalovirus exposure and HLA in healthy donors. The PCR contained 60 Vbeta and 13 Jbeta primers. Using immunoSEQ multiplex PCR, the repertoire was profiled, and TCRdb retains in-frame clones only, with some absent. With fewer than 150,000 clones in the sample, the ten largest clones hold about 2.5%. Sequencing was performed on PBMCs. These receptors originate from a middle-aged man in good health and CMV-seronegative.

The rearrangement uses TRBV28 and TRBJ2-5, with 10 bases that match TRBD1. Looked up from germline, CDR1 is MDHEN and CDR2 is SYDVKM. The V gene end was trimmed by 6 bases and the J gene end by 6 bases; junction bases not matched to a gene: 4. The CDR3 runs to 13 residues. The chain's CDR3 is CASSPDRGQTQYF. The CDR3 region has the DNA TGTGCCAGCAGCCCCGACAGGGGGCAGACCCAGTACTTC.

This chain joins TRBV5-4 and TRBJ2-3; maybe TRBD2 (5 bases). The germline V and J ends were trimmed by 2 bases and 1 base, with 17 bases remaining between them. This CDR3 has 17 amino acids. Germline V gene lookup returns CDR1 SGHNT and CDR2 YYREEE (reference sequence). The CDR3 DNA follows: TGTGCCAGCAGCTTACGAACCTCACCGAGGGGCACAGATACGCAGTATTTT. Translating it yields CASSLRTSPRGTDTQYF.

This chain's CDR3 is CASGLGTTGGYEQYF. CDR3 coding DNA: TGTGCTAGTGGTTTGGGGACGACAGGGGGATACGAGCAGTACTTC. The rearrangement links TRBV12-5 to TRBJ2-7; 9 bases map to TRBD1. With 1 base clipped from V and 4 bases from J, the junction kept 5 bases outside the gene matches. Germline V lookup: CDR1 LGHNT, CDR2 FRNRAP. The CDR3 sequence is 15 residues long.

This rearrangement joins TRBV19 to TRBJ1-5; 7 nucleotides line up with TRBD1. V shed 5 bases, J shed 2 bases, and the junction held 3 bases outside the gene matches. The length of the CDR3 is 14 residues. The germline V gene has CDR1 LNHDA and CDR2 SQIVND (reference sequence). CDR3 coding DNA: TGTGCCAGTAGTTCGGGACAGCGCAATCAGCCCCAGCATTTT. Translation gives CASSSGQRNQPQHF.

The chain is built from TRBV9 and TRBJ1-6; 7 bases agree with TRBD1. The CDR3 is 14 amino acids. The ends lost 3 bases at V and 12 bases at J; junction bases unmatched: 9. CDR1 is SGDLS and CDR2 is YYNGEE in the germline V gene. CDR3 sequence reads: CASSGGTAGVPLHF. CDR3 nucleotides: TGTGCCAGCAGCGGGGGGACAGCCGGTGTACCCCTCCACTTT.

The V and J genes are TRBV4-2 and TRBJ1-2; 8 bases are shared with TRBD1. Germline CDR1 reads LGHNA; CDR2 reads YNFKEQ. CDR3 length equals 13 residues. The trim removed 3 bases at V and 8 bases at J, leaving 5 bases unmatched. CDR3 bases: TGTGCCAGCAGCCACCTGGGACAGGACGGCTACACCTTC. As protein: CASSHLGQDGYTF.

V is TRBV28 and J is TRBJ1-2, with D possibly matching TRBD1 (6 bases). The CDR3 loop spans 15 amino acids. Trimming removed 1 base from V and 4 bases from J, with 13 bases in between. CDR1 MDHEN and CDR2 SYDVKM come from the germline V gene. As DNA, the CDR3 is TGTGCCAGCAGTTTATACCACAGGGATGGCTATGGCTACACCTTC. Its translation is CASSLYHRDGYGYTF.

The rearrangement joins TRBV7-2 to TRBJ2-2; 9 bases align to TRBD2. The CDR3 contains 15 residues. After removal of 3 bases from V and 6 bases from J, the junction contained 5 bases not matched to a gene. Germline CDR1 and CDR2: SGHTA and FQGNSA. The CDR3 nucleotides read TGTGCCAGCAGCTTCGGACTAGCGTCGGCCGGGGAGCTGTTTTTT. Protein: CASSFGLASAGELFF.

The chain recombines TRBV29-1 with TRBJ2-1; 7 bases map to TRBD1. After removal of 6 bases from V and 8 bases from J, the junction contained 16 bases not matched to a gene. There are 15 residues in the CDR3. Germline V CDR1 and CDR2: SQVTM, ANQGSEA. In DNA, the CDR3 is TGCAGCGTGGGTGACAGGGAAGAAGGGCGAGATGAGCAGTTCTTC. Its translation: CSVGDREEGRDEQFF.

The chain combines TRBV5-4 with TRBJ2-5; 11 positions match TRBD2. The J call may not be correct, given that the DNA end is closer to TRBJ2-7. Germline V gives CDR1 SGHNT, CDR2 YYREEE (reference sequence). The CDR3 is made up of 15 amino acids. Here the CDR3 DNA reads TGTGCCAGCAGCTCGACTAGCGGGGTATCCTACGAGCAGTACTTC. Its protein is CASSSTSGVSYEQYF.